The TCR beta chain under discussion was sequenced for a study of blood T cells in healthy people across ages. V was pared by 4 bases and J by 6 bases, with 9 bases between. Germline values: CDR1 DFQATT, CDR2 SNEGSKA (reference sequence). The CDR3 runs 11 residues. Study results and caveats: More naive CD4+ cells and higher diversity were found in long-lived than in aged donors.

In the case of this clonotype: Its target is not known.

The use of a sample-barcoded 5' primer and a J-beta primer mix characterized a second PCR of roughly 6 to 11 cycles. Each cDNA molecule received a tag from a template-switch adaptor that had 12 random nucleotides. TCRdb processed the 5' RACE reads anew with MiXCR; each CDR3 protein has one entry. The sample has about a million distinct CDR3 sequences, 35% to 45% seen once. The V gene is TRBV20-1, the J gene TRBJ1-2; D not resolved. This sequence was found in a man between 18 and 35 years old in good health. Sequenced input: blood. Written as DNA, the CDR3 is TGCAGTGCTATGGGAACCAATGGCTACACCTTC. Translated: CSAMGTNGYTF.